Shown below are 15 T cell receptor beta chains from a single sample sequenced in a study of shared clonotypes between healthy human individuals. Only in-frame clones appear in the TCRdb table, and some are missing; sequencing was by immunoSEQ multiplex PCR. In the table there are more than 550,000 clones, 72% of which are singletons. Material: memory CD4+ T cells sorted from blood. The subset here: CD45RA-negative fraction. The receptors were gathered from a woman aged 25 to 39 in good health.

The V call is TRBV6-1, the J call TRBJ1-1; possible D gene TRBD1, 6 bases. Trimming left V 6 bases short and J 2 bases short, with 13 bases between. The V gene's germline CDR1 is MNHNS and CDR2 SASEGT. This CDR3 contains 14 residues. CDR3 in DNA: TGTGCCAGCAGACTGGGACACCTTAACACTGAAGCTTTCTTT. Its protein is CASRLGHLNTEAFF.

The V call is TRBV18, the J call TRBJ2-7; 9 nucleotides align to TRBD2. In germline, CDR1 is KGHSH, CDR2 LQKENI. The CDR3 is made up of 19 amino acids. Trimming removed 1 base from V and 1 base from J; junction bases left unmatched: 14. CDR3 DNA sequence: TGTGCCAGCTCACCACTAGCGGGGGATGGATATAGCGGATCCTACGAGCAGTACTTC. Translating gives CASSPLAGDGYSGSYEQYF. Drawing the rest from reference TRBV18 and TRBJ2-7, the complete variable domain is NAGVMQNPRHLVRRRGQEARLRCSPMKGHSHVYWYRQLPEEGLKFMVYLQKENIIDESGMPKERFSAEFPKEGPSILRIQQVVRGDSAAYFCASSPLAGDGYSGSYEQYFGPGTRLTVT.

The gene calls are TRBV18 and TRBJ1-2, with 8 bases lining up with TRBD1. CDR1 and CDR2 (germline): KGHSH, LQKENI. With 2 bases clipped from V and 8 bases from J, the junction kept 7 bases outside the gene matches. CDR3 length: 14 residues. CDR3 protein: CASSPRTGFGGYTF. The CDR3 nucleotides are TGTGCCAGCTCACCAAGGACAGGGTTTGGAGGCTACACCTTC.

The chain is built from TRBV11-2 and TRBJ2-5; 8 bases fit TRBD2. The CDR3 is 16 residues long. CDR1 and CDR2 (germline): SGHAT, FQNNGV. V lost 5 bases and J lost 4; bases outside the gene matches: 12. This CDR3 is CASSPGMGLAGETQYF. DNA of the CDR3: TGTGCCAGCAGCCCTGGTATGGGTCTAGCGGGAGAGACCCAGTACTTC.

The rearrangement links TRBV11-1 to TRBJ1-1; D not certain. Germline-derived CDR1 and CDR2 are SGHAT and FQDESV (reference sequence). This CDR3 comprises 16 residues. Trimming left V 5 bases short and J 3 bases short, with 19 bases between. CDR3 amino acids: CASSPSAASLDTEAFF. CDR3 bases: TGTGCCAGCAGCCCTTCTGCGGCAAGTTTGGACACTGAAGCTTTCTTT.

The genes are TRBV29-1 and TRBJ1-3, with unresolved D. The CDR3 extends over 11 amino acids. V gave up 6 bases and J gave up 4 bases, with 7 bases separating them. The germline V gene encodes CDR1 SQVTM and CDR2 ANQGSEA. CDR3 in DNA: TGCAGCGTCGCGAAGGGAAACACCATATATTTT. It codes for CSVAKGNTIYF.

The gene calls are TRBV25-1 and TRBJ2-5; the D call may be TRBD1 or TRBD2 (5 bases each). Looked up from germline, CDR1 is MGHDK and CDR2 is SYGVNS. The V end was cut by 6 bases, the J end by 2 bases, with 13 bases between. This CDR3 contains 14 residues. The CDR3 is CASRGLGTQETQYF. The CDR3 coding sequence is TGTGCCAGCAGGGGCCTCGGGACGCAAGAGACCCAGTACTTC.

The gene calls are TRBV2 and TRBJ2-5, with a weak D call TRBD2 (6 bases). Germline lookup yields CDR1 SNHLY and CDR2 FYNNEI. V gave up 6 bases and J gave up 2 bases, with 13 bases separating them. CDR3 length: 14 residues. CDR3 sequence reads: CASSARRGQETQYF. The CDR3 coding sequence is TGTGCCAGCAGCGCCCGGCGGGGACAAGAGACCCAGTACTTC. Based on the CDR3 plus reference TRBV2 and TRBJ2-5, the full variable domain is EPEVTQTPSHQVTQMGQEVILRCVPISNHLYFYWYRQILGQKVEFLVSFYNNEISEKSEIFDDQFSVERPDGSNFTLKIRSTKLEDSAMYFCASSARRGQETQYFGPGTRLLVL.

The rearrangement uses TRBV27 and TRBJ1-1; 10 bases line up with TRBD1. The CDR3 totals 14 residues. V was clipped by 5 bases and J by 8 bases; unmatched bases: 8. Germline CDR1 MNHEY, CDR2 SMNVEV (reference sequence). The CDR3 DNA sequence: TGTGCCAGCAGTCAGATGACAGGGGGCACAGAAGCTTTCTTT. It codes for CASSQMTGGTEAFF.

This rearrangement joins TRBV7-2 to TRBJ2-5, with 12 bases fitting TRBD2. CDR3 length equals 15 residues. V dropped 2 bases and J dropped 4; count of bases not matched to a gene: 2. The germline gives CDR1 SGHTA, CDR2 FQGNSA. CDR3 bases: TGTGCCAGCAGCTTACTAGCGGGAGGGCCAGAGACCCAGTACTTC. This translates into CASSLLAGGPETQYF.

This clone turned up a few times. The genes are TRBV18 and TRBJ2-7; D might be TRBD2 (5 bases). The CDR3 has 13 residues. The V gene's germline CDR1 is KGHSH and CDR2 LQKENI. V was clipped by 3 bases and J by 7 bases, with 13 bases between them. CDR3 sequence reads: CASSPSHGEEQYF. The CDR3 region has the DNA TGTGCCAGCTCACCTTCCCACGGGGAAGAGCAGTACTTC.

V usage is TRBV30 and J usage is TRBJ1-2, with 11 nucleotides matching TRBD1. The CDR3 contains 14 residues. V was pared by 7 bases and J by 7 bases, with 11 bases of the junction left unmatched. Germline V gives CDR1 GTSNPN, CDR2 SVGIG (reference sequence). The CDR3 spells CAYTGTGGRVGYTF. The CDR3 DNA follows: TGTGCCTACACCGGGACAGGGGGAAGGGTTGGCTACACCTTC.

The rearrangement uses TRBV28 and TRBJ1-3, with a tentative D call TRBD1 (5 bases). CDR3 length equals 15 residues. Germline CDR1 is MDHEN and CDR2 is SYDVKM. Trimming shortened V by 4 bases and J by 5 bases, and 15 bases separated the two germline ends. CDR3 amino acids: CASSWGGMGRNTIYF. In DNA, the CDR3 is TGTGCCAGCAGTTGGGGGGGAATGGGTAGAAACACCATATATTTT.

V and J are TRBV5-1 and TRBJ2-7, with 10 bases matching TRBD2. V was pared by 1 base and J by 6 bases, with 7 bases of the junction left unmatched. The CDR3 covers 15 residues. Germline CDR1 SGHRS, CDR2 YFSETQ. The CDR3 protein is CASSLSSGRAREQYF. CDR3 nucleotide sequence: TGCGCCAGCAGCTTGAGCAGCGGGAGGGCTCGCGAGCAGTACTTC.

The chain joins TRBV2 to TRBJ1-6; TRBD1 aligns across 9 bases. CDR1 and CDR2 (germline): SNHLY, FYNNEI. The CDR3 spans 15 residues. V lost 4 bases, J lost 8 bases, and 6 bases stayed unmatched. Here the CDR3 reads CASSGTGVVDSPLHF. The DNA for the CDR3 is TGTGCCAGCAGTGGGACAGGGGTGGTGGATTCACCCCTCCACTTT.